This T cell receptor (beta chain) derives from a study of cytomegalovirus exposure and HLA in healthy donors. The donors (healthy individuals) were bone marrow donors. CDR1 SNHLY and CDR2 FYNNEI come from the germline V gene. This CDR3 spans 15 amino acids. V gave up 2 bases and J gave up 4 bases; unmatched junction bases: 4. Study outcomes and limitations: In a later analysis, more than 15,000 TCR beta sequences were associated with HLA alleles at 0.05 false discovery rate. A later analysis linked a missense variant in DCLRE1C to the trimming of TCR beta V and J genes.

The PCR employed 60 Vbeta primers together with 13 Jbeta primers. Method: immunoSEQ multiplex PCR; TCRdb's copy keeps in-frame clones and lacks some. This table holds about 150,000 clones, around 75% found once. In regard to this clone: Its target is not known.

The receptor was derived from a man in his late teens or twenties in good health and CMV-seronegative. V gene TRBV2 combines with J gene TRBJ2-1; 8 bases match TRBD2. Input material: PBMCs. The CDR3 region is CASSERASGYNEQFF. CDR3 DNA: TGTGCCAGCAGTGAACGGGCTAGCGGGTACAATGAGCAGTTCTTC.